This T cell receptor beta chain was identified during a study of cytomegalovirus exposure and HLA in healthy donors (dated by TCRdb to 2015 to 2018). In terms of the full investigation: According to a later analysis, one platform produced both the 110 or so validation repertoires and the 666 repertoires of the first cohort. The aim of the study was to test whether cataloging public T cell receptors could identify signatures of past pathogen exposure. Besides the first cohort of around 670 subjects, a separate validation cohort made up of 95 to 150 different subjects was used. To predict cytomegalovirus infection status, the study brought together high-throughput TCR immunosequencing, statistical association of individual TCRs with disease status, and machine learning. Points the paper makes about the study in general: The classifier was reported to diagnose cytomegalovirus status with high specificity and sensitivity in both the original cohort and the validation cohort. Across donors, most TCR sequences were observed very rarely, whereas some public TCRs were present in many individuals. A later analysis lacked HLA typing for the validation cohort, so it scored co-occurrence in that cohort across all 120 repertoires. In the study, roughly 160 TCR beta chains were listed as associated with cytomegalovirus. Subsequent analysis determined that TCRs grouped into clusters in the first cohort also showed a tendency toward co-occurrence across the 120 validation repertoires, and approximately 94% of cluster scores exceeded 0. The authors suggested that the approach could potentially be extended to other disease states and immunological phenotypes. Three of the identified cytomegalovirus-associated TCR beta chains were confirmed in vitro to be specific for cytomegalovirus antigens.

The donors belonged to the validation cohort of around 120 subjects, which was separate from the roughly 700-subject first cohort. A note on this clone: The antigen it binds to is not known. Per-base quality was not reported, and no clone a single base away is much larger than it.

Taken from cysteine to phenylalanine, the CDR3 has 15 residues. Here the CDR3 DNA is all that survives: 45 bases in frame from base 1. For this chain, trimming is 5 bases at the V end and 7 bases at the J end, and the number of junction bases without a gene match is 8. Taken from the germline V gene (reference sequence), the CDR1 and CDR2 loops are MNHNY and SVGAGI. Library construction relied on the immunoSEQ multiplex PCR assay. The authors' pipeline ran thus. A statistical classification framework was built for diagnosing cytomegalovirus status from the catalog of TCR beta chain sequences. The table was pulled from immuneACCESS by TCRdb, which kept in-frame rearrangements only. Such tables lose some clones; where checked, under half of the loss comes from unresolved V genes, and the rest has no known cause. V and J calls and clone size come straight from that table; D and trimming were deduced from the DNA. Recorded for this sample are hundreds of thousands of clones; 75% to 90% of them occurred a single time. The ten largest clones take up under 0.9% of the sample.

This clonotype was sampled from a woman under 30 in good health and CMV-seronegative. The chain was built from TRBV6-6 and TRBJ1-6, and TRBD1 aligns with 7 junction nucleotides. The sequencing sample was made of PBMCs. The DNA reads TGTGCCAGCAGTCCAAGGGACAGCAAGAATTCACCCCTCCACTTT. This encodes CASSPRDSKNSPLHF.